Below are 18 T cell receptor beta chains sequenced from a single sample in a study of Graves' ophthalmopathy and Graves' hyperthyroidism. The sequenced template was RNA, covering the TCR beta CDR3 region. First-round RT-PCR with HTBI primers preceded a second-round multiplex PCR. MiXCR was run by TCRdb on the multiplex PCR reads, yielding one entry per CDR3 protein. Among 40,000 to 50,000 distinct CDR3 sequences listed, 45% to 60% were seen once. The sequencing sample was made of peripheral blood. These receptors originate from an adult man with Graves' ophthalmopathy.

This clonotype has a single count. The chain has TRBV7-2 and TRBJ2-7; D tentatively reads TRBD1 or TRBD2 (5 bases each). This CDR3 contains 13 residues. Germline V gives CDR1 SGHTA, CDR2 FQGNSA. The CDR3 loop is CASSWDRSYVQYV. Written as DNA, the CDR3 is TGTGCCAGCAGTTGGGACCGATCCTACGTGCAGTACGTC.

The rearrangement links TRBV5-4 to TRBJ2-5; 13 nucleotides line up with TRBD2. The trim removed 1 base at V and 5 bases at J, leaving 2 bases unmatched. Germline CDR1 is SGHNT and CDR2 is YYREEE (reference sequence). The CDR3 spans 15 residues. The CDR3 region is CASSLRTSGGETQYF. The CDR3 coding sequence is TGTGCCAGCAGCTTGAGGACTAGCGGGGGCGAGACCCAGTACTTC. Full variable domain (rest looked up from reference TRBV5-4 and TRBJ2-5): ETGVTQSPTHLIKTRGQQVTLRCSSQSGHNTVSWYQQALGQGPQFIFQYYREEENGRGNFPPRFSGLQFPNYSSELNVNALELDDSALYLCASSLRTSGGETQYFGPGTRLLVL.

In its sample, this clonotype was seen many times. The chain uses TRBV27 and TRBJ2-7; 10 bases align to TRBD1. The germline V gene has CDR1 MNHEY and CDR2 SMNVEV (reference sequence). This CDR3 spans 13 amino acids. The ends lost 10 bases at V and 0 bases at J; junction bases unmatched: 3. The CDR3 spells CATRDRGSYEQYF. The CDR3 nucleotides read TGTGCCACCCGGGACAGGGGCTCCTACGAGCAGTACTTC.

By its share, this clonotype is medium-sized. The chain uses TRBV29-1 and TRBJ1-3; D is ambiguous. The CDR3 has 15 residues. Germline assignment: CDR1 SQVTM and CDR2 ANQGSEA. Trimming took 4 bases from V and 2 from J, leaving 15 bases between them. CDR3 bases: TGCAGCGTTGTTGGGTTGGAGAGGGCTGGAAACACCATATATTTT. Translation: CSVVGLERAGNTIYF.

This clonotype ranks as medium-sized. V gene TRBV15 combines with J gene TRBJ1-1, with D tentatively TRBD1 (6 bases). This CDR3 contains 15 residues. The V and J ends lost 3 bases and 2 bases respectively, with 13 bases between them. The germline V gene encodes CDR1 LNHNV and CDR2 YYDKDF (reference sequence). The CDR3 nucleotides are TGTGCCACCAGCAGGGATAAACAGGGAAACACTGAAGCTTTCTTT. Translated: CATSRDKQGNTEAFF. Based on the CDR3 plus reference TRBV15 and TRBJ1-1, the full variable domain is DAMVIQNPRYQVTQFGKPVTLSCSQTLNHNVMYWYQQKSSQAPKLLFHYYDKDFNNEADTPDNFQSRRPNTSFCFLDIRSPGLGDTAMYLCATSRDKQGNTEAFFGQGTRLTVV.

This clonotype was seen at least ten times. The V call is TRBV12-3 or TRBV12-4, the J call TRBJ2-3, with 7 bases aligning to TRBD1. The CDR3 loop spans 15 amino acids. Losses at the gene ends were 6 bases for V and 1 base for J; bases not matched to a gene: 7. DNA of the CDR3: TGTGCCAGCAGCAAGCTCCAGGGGGGCACAGATACGCAGTATTTT. Its translation is CASSKLQGGTDTQYF.

V and J are TRBV29-1 and TRBJ2-1; the D is unclear. CDR3 length: 12 residues. From germline, CDR1 is SQVTM and CDR2 ANQGSEA. Deletions cut 7 bases from V and 0 bases from J, with 7 bases between. CDR3 sequence (DNA): TGCAGCGGGAAATCCTCCTACAATGAGCAGTTCTTC. It is translated as CSGKSSYNEQFF.

This clonotype has ten or more counts. The chain links TRBV7-9 to TRBJ2-7, with D tentatively TRBD1 or TRBD2 (5 bases each). V shed 4 bases and J shed 8 bases, with 15 bases lying between them. The CDR3 covers 13 residues. The germline CDR1 and CDR2 sequences are SEHNR and FQNEAQ (reference sequence). The chain's CDR3 is CASSSYRDLKQYF. In DNA, the CDR3 is TGTGCCAGCAGCTCCTACCGGGACCTAAAGCAGTACTTC.

By sample share, this clonotype is medium-sized. The rearrangement uses TRBV2 and TRBJ1-2, with 7 nucleotides matching TRBD1. The CDR3 spans 13 residues. J was trimmed by 5 bases and V by 5 bases; bases with no gene match: 5. Germline-derived CDR1 and CDR2 are SNHLY and FYNNEI. As DNA, the CDR3 is TGTGCCAGCAGTTTCGACAGGGAGTATGGCTACACCTTC. This codes for CASSFDREYGYTF.

In this sample, this clonotype turned up many times. V usage is TRBV7-9 and J usage is TRBJ2-3; 11 bases map to TRBD2. Germline CDR1 is SEHNR and CDR2 is FQNEAQ (reference sequence). V gave up 6 bases and J gave up 6 bases; unmatched junction bases: 11. There are 16 residues in the CDR3. The CDR3 protein is CASSRTSGFQRDTQYF. CDR3 sequence (DNA): TGTGCCAGCAGTCGGACTAGCGGGTTTCAAAGGGATACGCAGTATTTT.

The CDR3 protein is CASSRGLAGGEQYF. The DNA of the CDR3 is TGTGCCAGCAGTCGAGGACTAGCGGGAGGCGAGCAGTACTTC. The chain employs TRBV2 and TRBJ2-7, with 14 bases lining up with TRBD2. V lost 5 bases and J lost 6; bases outside the gene matches: 3. The germline V gene has CDR1 SNHLY and CDR2 FYNNEI. The CDR3 covers 14 residues. Using reference TRBV2 and TRBJ2-7 for the parts outside the CDR3, the full variable domain is EPEVTQTPSHQVTQMGQEVILRCVPISNHLYFYWYRQILGQKVEFLVSFYNNEISEKSEIFDDQFSVERPDGSNFTLKIRSTKLEDSAMYFCASSRGLAGGEQYFGPGTRLTVT.

This clonotype was found many times. The chain joins TRBV3-2 to TRBJ1-5; TRBD1 is taken as the D call from the table, unchecked against the DNA. TRBV3-2 is a documented pseudogene. CDR3 length equals 16 residues. This CDR3 is CASSPTGRRDNQPQHF. In DNA, the CDR3 is TGTGCCAGCAGCCCTACAGGACGGAGAGACAATCAGCCCCAGCATTTT.

The chain joins TRBV15 to TRBJ2-7; 7 nucleotides agree with TRBD1. The CDR3 extends over 14 amino acids. V was pared by 1 base and J by 5 bases, with 5 bases of the junction left unmatched. CDR1 and CDR2 (germline): LNHNV, YYDKDF (reference sequence). DNA of the CDR3: TGTGCCACCAGCAGAGGAAGACAGGGAGACGAGCAGTACGTC. Translating gives CATSRGRQGDEQYV.

This clonotype was detected ten times or more. V gene TRBV6-5 combines with J gene TRBJ2-1; perhaps TRBD2 as D (5 bases). Germline values: CDR1 MNHEY, CDR2 SVGAGI. The CDR3 consists of 13 residues. Deletions cut 4 bases from V and 8 bases from J, with 12 bases between. As DNA, the CDR3 is TGTGCCAGCAGTTTGAGTAGCGTCTATGAGCAGTTCTTC. It encodes CASSLSSVYEQFF.

The chain has TRBV20-1 and TRBJ2-7; D uncertain. Germline values: CDR1 DFQATT, CDR2 SNEGSKA (reference sequence). V shed 0 bases and J shed 2 bases, with 8 bases lying between them. CDR3 length equals 13 residues. The CDR3 loop reads CSAREPAAYEQYF. In nucleotides, the CDR3 is TGCAGTGCTAGAGAACCCGCGGCCTACGAGCAGTACTTC.

This clonotype was counted ten times or more. The genes are TRBV19 and TRBJ2-1; D remains unclear. Trimming pared 1 base from V and 2 bases from J, leaving 6 bases between. Germline V gene lookup returns CDR1 LNHDA and CDR2 SQIVND (reference sequence). The CDR3 spans 14 residues. CDR3 DNA sequence: TGTGCCAGTAGTATAGGTGAAGCCTACAATGAGCAGTTCTTC. Translated: CASSIGEAYNEQFF.

This clonotype was counted a single time. The V and J genes are TRBV5-5 and TRBJ2-6; tentatively, D is TRBD2 (6 bases). In germline, CDR1 is SGHKS, CDR2 YYEKEE (reference sequence). With 3 bases removed from V and 0 bases from J, the gap between germline ends came to 10 bases. The CDR3 loop spans 16 amino acids. CDR3 region: CASSSARGSGANVLTF. Written as DNA, the CDR3 is TGTGCCAGCAGCTCAGCGCGGGGCTCTGGGGCCAACGTCCTGACTTTC.

This clonotype was detected many times. The rearrangement uses TRBV6-5 and TRBJ2-1, with 12 bases fitting TRBD1. J was trimmed by 4 bases and V by 4 bases; bases with no gene match: 5. The CDR3 spans 16 residues. Germline V lookup: CDR1 MNHEY, CDR2 SVGAGI. DNA for the CDR3: TGTGCCAGCAGTTTGGGGACAGGGGGCCAGTACAATGAGCAGTTCTTC. Residues: CASSLGTGGQYNEQFF.